This T cell receptor beta chain was obtained from a study of blood T cell repertoires in COVID-19. Background on the study: Samples of COVID-19 (acute and convalescent) were obtained from the United States, Italy and Spain. The analysed material was cDNA or gDNA that came from T cells, B-cell-depleted T cells, or PBMCs.

This table comes from immunoSEQ multiplex PCR, and its TCRdb copy is limited to in-frame clones, with some not included. The table lists about 150,000 clones, roughly nine tenths of them singletons. This clone was observed once. The germline V gene encodes CDR1 KGHSH and CDR2 LQKENI. V was cut by 6 bases and J by 5 bases, with 12 bases left in between. This CDR3 is built from 13 residues. This sequence originates from a man aged 50-59 years with acute or convalescent COVID-19. V and J are TRBV18 and TRBJ2-3; D is perhaps TRBD2 (6 bases). The sample comprised peripheral blood. DNA for the CDR3: TGTGCCAGCTCTAGGAGTAGCGGAGATACGCAGTATTTT. This translates into CASSRSSGDTQYF.